One sample yielded the 27 T cell receptor beta chains listed below, sequenced in a study of T cells in Graves' hyperthyroidism and ophthalmopathy. Using RNA transcripts as the source, TCR beta CDR3 regions were amplified. First-round RT-PCR with HTBI primers amplified the TCR CDR3 region. TCRdb reanalysed the multiplex PCR reads using MiXCR and keeps one entry per CDR3 protein. The sample includes over 350,000 distinct CDR3 sequences, approximately 18% of them seen just once. The sequenced sample consisted of blood. Source of these receptors: a man aged 18 to 30 with Graves' ophthalmopathy.

The chain combines TRBV29-1 with TRBJ2-7; 8 bases agree with TRBD1. Germline V gene sequence: CDR1 SQVTM, CDR2 ANQGSEA. This CDR3 spans 14 amino acids. After removal of 8 bases from V and 4 bases from J, the junction contained 13 bases not matched to a gene. In DNA, the CDR3 is TGCAGCTACGGACAGGGCCCCCCTCTTTACGAGCAGTACTTC. Residues: CSYGQGPPLYEQYF.

The chain employs TRBV19 and TRBJ2-7; possibly TRBD1 for D (5 bases). The germline V and J ends were trimmed by 3 bases and 3 bases, with 15 bases remaining between them. The germline V gene encodes CDR1 LNHDA and CDR2 SQIVND (reference sequence). The CDR3 is made up of 15 amino acids. CDR3 sequence reads: CASSIGAARVYEQYF. Here the CDR3 DNA reads TGTGCCAGTAGTATTGGGGCGGCCCGGGTCTACGAGCAGTACTTC.

This clonotype was counted at least ten times. The chain uses TRBV6-1 and TRBJ1-1; the match to TRBD1 covers 9 bases. Trimming removed 6 bases from V and 4 bases from J; junction bases left unmatched: 9. This CDR3 contains 15 residues. CDR1 and CDR2 (germline): MNHNS, SASEGT. CDR3 coding DNA: TGTGCCAGCAGATATACAGGGGGCGGGAGCACTGAAGCTTTCTTT. Protein product: CASRYTGGGSTEAFF.

This clonotype was recorded many times. The chain couples TRBV2 to TRBJ2-1; D remains unclear. The CDR3 runs 15 residues. The V gene lost 3 bases and the J gene lost 6 bases, with 15 bases spanning the gap. The germline gives CDR1 SNHLY, CDR2 FYNNEI. The CDR3 sequence: CASSDWSGGLNEQFF. CDR3 coding DNA: TGTGCCAGCAGTGATTGGTCAGGTGGGCTCAATGAGCAGTTCTTC.

The CDR3 is CATQDRANTGELFF. CDR3 sequence (DNA): TGTGCCACCCAGGACAGAGCGAACACCGGGGAGCTGTTTTTT. The chain is built from TRBV2 and TRBJ2-2; tentatively, D is TRBD1 (6 bases). CDR3 length: 14 residues. V lost 10 bases to trimming and J lost 0 bases, with 12 bases between them. Germline CDR1 reads SNHLY; CDR2 reads FYNNEI. The complete variable domain, with remaining parts taken from reference TRBV2 and TRBJ2-2, reads EPEVTQTPSHQVTQMGQEVILRCVPISNHLYFYWYRQILGQKVEFLVSFYNNEISEKSEIFDDQFSVERPDGSNFTLKIRSTKLEDSAMYFCATQDRANTGELFFGEGSRLTVL.

This clonotype was seen only a few times. The V and J genes are TRBV6-4 and TRBJ2-1; perhaps TRBD2 as D (7 bases). The germline V gene encodes CDR1 MRHNA and CDR2 SNTAGT. CDR3 length: 14 amino acids. V gave up 0 bases and J gave up 8 bases, with 11 bases separating them. Here the CDR3 DNA reads TGTGCCAGCAGTGACTCACGGGGGGCCGATGAGCAGTTCTTC. Translation gives CASSDSRGADEQFF.

The chain links TRBV6-5 to TRBJ2-3; perhaps TRBD1 as D (5 bases). The CDR3 loop spans 16 amino acids. Germline V gene data show CDR1 as MNHEY and CDR2 as SVGAGI. V was clipped by 0 bases and J by 4 bases, with 14 bases between them. Here the CDR3 reads CASSYSSLLGPDTQYF. CDR3 bases: TGTGCCAGCAGTTACTCTAGCTTACTGGGGCCAGATACGCAGTATTTT.

The chain carries TRBV5-1 and TRBJ1-2, with 7 positions matching TRBD1. There are 13 residues in the CDR3. Germline CDR1 is SGHRS and CDR2 is YFSETQ. V lost 7 bases to trimming and J lost 6 bases; unmatched junction nucleotides: 9. CDR3: CASEMTGKDGYTF. The CDR3 nucleotides read TGCGCCAGCGAGATGACAGGGAAGGATGGCTACACCTTC. Full variable domain (outside the CDR3, taken from reference TRBV5-1 and TRBJ1-2): KAGVTQTPRYLIKTRGQQVTLSCSPISGHRSVSWYQQTPGQGLQFLFEYFSETQRNKGNFPGRFSGRQFSNSRSEMNVSTLELGDSALYLCASEMTGKDGYTFGSGTRLTVV.

The table lists this clonotype with many counts. The chain links TRBV7-9 to TRBJ2-7, with D perhaps TRBD2 (6 bases). CDR3 size: 16 residues. Germline V CDR1 and CDR2: SEHNR, FQNEAQ (reference sequence). V was cut by 1 base and J by 0 bases, with 13 bases left in between. CDR3 residues: CASSLVRLGDSYEQYF. CDR3 sequence (DNA): TGTGCCAGCAGCTTAGTAAGACTAGGGGACTCCTACGAGCAGTACTTC.

This clonotype was counted between two and nine times. V usage is TRBV7-9 and J usage is TRBJ2-7; a weak D match, TRBD1 (6 bases). Trimming removed 1 base from V and 7 bases from J, with 23 bases in between. Germline CDR1 is SEHNR and CDR2 is FQNEAQ (reference sequence). The CDR3 has 17 residues. The CDR3 region is CASSLVGVGQRPGEQYF. The CDR3 DNA reads as TGTGCCAGCAGCTTAGTCGGGGTCGGACAGCGCCCAGGGGAGCAGTACTTC.

This clonotype has more than one count but fewer than ten. The genes are TRBV5-1 and TRBJ2-3; 12 bases line up with TRBD1. The junction had 6 bases not matched to a gene; V was cut back by 4 bases and J by 6 bases. CDR3 size: 15 residues. Germline CDR1 and CDR2: SGHRS and YFSETQ. CDR3 nucleotides: TGCGCCAGCAGCCCCGGGACAGGGGGCTGGGATACGCAGTATTTT. Amino acids: CASSPGTGGWDTQYF.

The chain links TRBV2 to TRBJ1-2, with no clear D. The CDR3 runs to 15 residues. Trimming removed 2 bases from V and 2 bases from J, with 12 bases in between. Germline V lookup: CDR1 SNHLY, CDR2 FYNNEI. This CDR3 reads CASSESGIGNYGYTF. The CDR3 coding sequence is TGTGCCAGCAGTGAATCGGGGATAGGCAACTATGGCTACACCTTC. The variable domain in full, with the rest retrieved from reference TRBV2 and TRBJ1-2, is EPEVTQTPSHQVTQMGQEVILRCVPISNHLYFYWYRQILGQKVEFLVSFYNNEISEKSEIFDDQFSVERPDGSNFTLKIRSTKLEDSAMYFCASSESGIGNYGYTFGSGTRLTVV.

There are many counts of this clonotype. The chain carries TRBV11-2 and TRBJ1-1; D remains unclear. V was clipped by 0 bases and J by 1 base, with 9 bases between them. CDR1 is SGHAT, CDR2 FQNNGV, per germline. The CDR3 sequence is 15 residues long. The CDR3 region is CASSLDADTNTEAFF. In nucleotides, the CDR3 is TGTGCCAGCAGCTTAGATGCAGACACGAACACTGAAGCTTTCTTT.

This clonotype occurred once. This sequence joins TRBV6-2 or TRBV6-3 and TRBJ1-6; D uncertain. Germline assignment: CDR1 MNHEY and CDR2 SVGEGT. The CDR3 spans 14 residues. The ends were cut back, 4 bases at V and 8 bases at J, with 12 bases in the middle. CDR3 protein: CASSLEGWYSPLHF. CDR3 nucleotide sequence: TGTGCCAGCAGTTTAGAGGGTTGGTATTCACCCCTCCACTTT.

As to this clonotype: The junction does not match germline at one end; this may be a read error. The chain joins TRBV27 to TRBJ2-3; D gene ambiguous. The length of the CDR3 is 13 residues. Germline assignment: CDR1 MNHEY and CDR2 SMNVEV (reference sequence). Here the CDR3 DNA reads TGTGCCAGCAGCCTTCGTAGCACAGATACGCGGTATTTT. It translates to CASSLRSTDTRYF.

The V call is TRBV20-1, the J call TRBJ2-7; weak D call: TRBD1 (6 bases). The V end was cut by 1 base, the J end by 6 bases, with 10 bases between. The CDR3 runs to 12 residues. Germline V gene sequence: CDR1 DFQATT, CDR2 SNEGSKA (reference sequence). The CDR3 sequence: CSARGLQGEQYF. As DNA, the CDR3 is TGCAGTGCTAGAGGCCTACAGGGCGAGCAGTACTTC.

CDR3 protein: CASSSQQGGMAAFF. In DNA form, the CDR3 reads TGTGCCAGTAGTTCCCAACAGGGGGGAATGGCAGCTTTCTTT. The V and J genes are TRBV19 and TRBJ1-1, with 8 bases identical to TRBD1. Trimming removed 5 bases from V and 10 bases from J; junction bases left unmatched: 12. The CDR3 consists of 14 residues. Germline CDR1 and CDR2: LNHDA and SQIVND (reference sequence).

The chain is built from TRBV6-4 and TRBJ1-2; D perhaps matches TRBD1 (6 bases). CDR1 is MRHNA and CDR2 is SNTAGT in the germline V gene. CDR3 length: 12 amino acids. Between the trimmed V and J ends, which lost 8 bases and 6 bases, there was a span of 13 bases. This chain's CDR3 is CASVEDRDGYTF. The CDR3 bases are TGTGCCAGCGTGGAGGACAGAGATGGCTACACCTTC.

This clonotype was detected many times. The chain joins TRBV5-1 to TRBJ2-3, with D maybe TRBD1 (5 bases). Trimming left V 0 bases short and J 0 bases short, with 11 bases between. Per the germline V gene, CDR1 is SGHRS and CDR2 is YFSETQ. The length of the CDR3 is 16 residues. The CDR3 loop is CASSLETVISTDTQYF. The DNA for the CDR3 is TGCGCCAGCAGCTTGGAGACAGTCATTAGCACAGATACGCAGTATTTT.

As for this clonotype: Since a much larger clone is just one base distant, this may be a read error. The V gene is TRBV28, the J gene TRBJ2-7; D not resolved. CDR1 and CDR2 (germline): MDHEN, SYDVKM. This CDR3 region has 13 residues. In DNA, the CDR3 is TGTGCCAGCAGTGGTGGGCCCCCCTACGAGCAGTGCTTC. This encodes CASSGGPPYEQCF.

V gene TRBV9 combines with J gene TRBJ2-1; a possible D gene is TRBD2 (7 bases). The CDR3 sequence is 15 residues long. Germline V lookup: CDR1 SGDLS, CDR2 YYNGEE. Between the trimmed V and J ends, which lost 4 bases and 5 bases, there was a span of 16 bases. CDR3 amino acids: CASSPGKGGDNEQFF. CDR3 in DNA: TGTGCCAGCAGCCCAGGGAAGGGGGGGGACAATGAGCAGTTCTTC.

The chain is built from TRBV12-3 or TRBV12-4 and TRBJ2-1; 9 nucleotides agree with TRBD2. Trimming cost V 3 bases and J 6 bases; bases outside gene matches: 3. The CDR3 is made up of 14 amino acids. The chain's CDR3 is CASSFAGGRNEQFF. The CDR3 nucleotides read TGTGCCAGCAGTTTTGCGGGGGGGCGCAATGAGCAGTTCTTC.

In its sample, this clonotype was seen many times. V is TRBV20-1 and J is TRBJ1-1, with D possibly TRBD1 on 6 matching bases. Trimming removed 5 bases from V and 1 base from J, with 8 bases in between. CDR1 DFQATT and CDR2 SNEGSKA come from the germline V gene (reference sequence). The CDR3 contains 12 residues. This CDR3 reads CSAVTGNTEAFF. CDR3 sequence (DNA): TGCAGTGCTGTGACAGGGAACACTGAAGCTTTCTTT.

This clonotype was seen many times. The chain links TRBV4-1 to TRBJ2-1, with TRBD2 matching over 11 bases. Unmatched junction bases numbered 6, after V lost 2 bases and J lost 3 bases. The CDR3 spans 17 residues. Per the germline V gene, CDR1 is MGHRA and CDR2 is YSYEKL. CDR3 residues: CASSQRAGTSGYNEQFF. The CDR3 region has the DNA TGCGCCAGCAGCCAACGAGCCGGGACTAGCGGCTACAATGAGCAGTTCTTC.

This clonotype occurred a few times. This sequence joins TRBV10-3 and TRBJ2-1; D unclear. This CDR3 spans 12 amino acids. From germline, CDR1 is ENHRY and CDR2 SYGVKD. Trimming stripped 8 bases from V and 6 bases from J, with 11 bases between. The CDR3 bases are TGTGCCATCGGCCAGCCCGGCAATGAGCAGTTCTTC. It is translated as CAIGQPGNEQFF.

This clonotype was counted at least ten times. This chain connects TRBV5-8 to TRBJ1-2; D not resolved. V was trimmed by 4 bases and J by 8 bases, leaving 18 bases between them. Per germline, CDR1 SGHTS and CDR2 YDEGEE. This CDR3 region has 14 residues. CDR3 bases: TGTGCCAGCAGCCCATCCCGGATAGGCGTGGGCTACACCTTC. Translation gives CASSPSRIGVGYTF. Full variable domain (outside the CDR3, taken from reference TRBV5-8 and TRBJ1-2): EAGVTQSPTHLIKTRGQQATLRCSPISGHTSVYWYQQALGLGLQFLLWYDEGEERNRGNFPPRFSGRQFPNYSSELNVNALELEDSALYLCASSPSRIGVGYTFGSGTRLTVV.

At least ten counts were recorded for this clonotype. Written as DNA, the CDR3 is TGCAGTGCTAGAGCCGAAGGGGCCAAAAACATTCAGTACTTC. It yields the protein CSARAEGAKNIQYF. The chain links TRBV20-1 to TRBJ2-4; D gene uncertain. V was shortened by 1 base and J by 1 base, with 8 bases between the two germline ends. The CDR3 spans 14 residues. CDR1 and CDR2 from the germline V gene are DFQATT and SNEGSKA (reference sequence).